Reported below is one T cell receptor beta chain. The antigen is unknown. The record originates from a study of CXCR3-negative and CXCR3-positive naive CD8 T cells. Study-wide results and caveats: Naive CXCR3-positive cells had TRB CDR3s more hydrophobic than those of CXCR3-negative naive cells.

UMI-tagged TRB cDNA libraries were built via 5' RACE. One entry per CDR3 protein, without DNA, is what TCRdb gives after re-calling the 5' RACE reads. The table for this sample gives 85,000 to 130,000 distinct CDR3 sequences. Germline V gene data show CDR1 as GTSNPN and CDR2 as SVGIG (reference sequence). The CDR3 loop spans 14 amino acids. V is TRBV30 and J is TRBJ2-3; TCRdb lists TRBD1, though no DNA is available to test this call. Sequenced material: naive CXCR3+ CD8+ T cells from blood. The subset is: CD45RO-CCR7+CD27+CD95- naive CD8+ T cells expressing CXCR3 (TNR3+). This sequence was found in a human donor in good health. Some clones in this sample may be carry-over from other donors' samples. The CDR3 loop is CAWSVGGGTDTQYF.